Listed below are T cell receptor beta chains from one sample, sequenced in a study of T-cell reconstitution after alpha-beta-depleted transplantation in children. One entry per CDR3 protein, called by TCRdb with MiXCR from the PCR reads. The repertoire holds about 58,000 distinct CDR3 sequences, with roughly 45% as singletons. The input for sequencing was PBMCs, mostly from graft donor cells, taken 360 days after TCRalphabeta/CD19-depleted stem cell transplant. Every receptor here comes from a male patient between 10 and 17 years old who had a stem cell transplant for acute lymphoblastic leukemia, so the T cells may come from the graft donor. The CDR3 runs from the conserved cysteine through the conserved F or W. The D gene is left open where the match is weak. Clone size appears in some rows only: once, few, many, or a class for an expanded clone.

V	J	size	D	DNA	CDR3
TRBV28	TRBJ2-1	-	TRBD2	TGTGCCAGCAGTTTGGGAGGTCTAGCGGGAGAATCGAGTGAGCAGTTCTTC	CASSLGGLAGESSEQFF
TRBV9	TRBJ1-3	-	TRBD1	TGTGCCAGCAGCGTGGGGACAGGGGGTGGAAACACCATATATTTT	CASSVGTGGGNTIYF
TRBV28	TRBJ2-7	-	-	TGTGCCAGCAGTTTCGGTAGCTACGAGCAGTACTTC	CASSFGSYEQYF
TRBV12-3/TRBV12-4	TRBJ2-7	-	TRBD1	TGTGCCAGCAGTTTTGGACAGGTACGGACCTACGAGCAGTACTTC	CASSFGQVRTYEQYF
TRBV12-3/TRBV12-4	TRBJ2-1	-	TRBD1	TGTGCCAGCAGTCCCCCAAGCGGACAGGGGGGCAATGAGCAGTTCTTC	CASSPPSGQGGNEQFF
TRBV15	TRBJ2-5	few	-	TGTGCCACCAGCTGGGAGGCGGGGTTGAGAGAGACCCAGTACTTC	CATSWEAGLRETQYF
TRBV7-2	TRBJ1-5	-	-	TGTGCCAGCAGCCCGTACCGGGGAAGTCAGCCCCAGCATTTT	CASSPYRGSQPQHF
TRBV12-3/TRBV12-4	TRBJ2-7	once	-	TGTGCCAGCGGCGATGGCGGGACTCGGGAGGAGCAGTACTTC	CASGDGGTREEQYF
TRBV10-3	TRBJ2-1	-	-	TGTGCCATCAGTGAGTCAACGGGAGCCTATAATGAGCAGTTCTTC	CAISESTGAYNEQFF
TRBV12-3/TRBV12-4	TRBJ1-1	-	TRBD1	TGTGCCAGCAGCCGGACAGGGCTCACTGAAGCTTTCTTT	CASSRTGLTEAFF
TRBV5-1	TRBJ2-7	few	TRBD2	TGCGCCAGCAGCTTCACTAGCGGCTACGAGCAGTACTTC	CASSFTSGYEQYF
TRBV12-3/TRBV12-4	TRBJ2-3	-	-	TGTGCCAGCAGTTTTCGGCAGGTCGAAGCAGTAGATACGCAGAATTTT	CASSFRQVEAVDTQNF
TRBV3-1	TRBJ2-3	few	TRBD2	TGTGCCAGCAGCCTGGGACTAGCGGGAGTAGGAACAGATACGCAGTATTTT	CASSLGLAGVGTDTQYF
TRBV13	TRBJ2-5	-	-	TGTGCCAGCAGCTTAGGCCCCAGCGGAGAGACCCAGTACTTC	CASSLGPSGETQYF
TRBV29-1	TRBJ1-2	-	TRBD1	TGCAGCGTTCCTTTTTCCGACAGGGCTGCTGGCTACACCTTC	CSVPFSDRAAGYTF
TRBV7-2	TRBJ2-7	-	TRBD2	TGTGCCAGCATACGGACTAGCGGGAGTCTCGAGCAGTACTTC	CASIRTSGSLEQYF
TRBV15	TRBJ2-1	-	-	TGTGCCACCAGCACCAACAATGAGCAGTTCTTC	CATSTNNEQFF
TRBV9	TRBJ2-7	-	TRBD1	TGTGCCAGCAGCTTTCGGACAGGGGAGGCCTACGAGCAGTACTTC	CASSFRTGEAYEQYF
TRBV12-3/TRBV12-4	TRBJ2-1	few	TRBD2	TGTGCCAGCAGTTGGAAGGGACTAGGATTACCGTTCTTC	CASSWKGLGLPFF
TRBV5-5	TRBJ2-1	few	-	TGTGCCAGCAGCTTGGCCCAGTTAGAACAGTTCTTC	CASSLAQLEQFF
TRBV6-5	TRBJ1-3	few	-	TGTGCCAGCAGTTCGGGTCTAAGGACTGGAAACACCATATATTTT	CASSSGLRTGNTIYF
TRBV20-1	TRBJ2-1	few	-	TGCAGTGCCCAGGACTACGACTCCTACAATGAGCAGTTCTTC	CSAQDYDSYNEQFF
TRBV12-3/TRBV12-4	TRBJ1-1	-	-	TGTGCCAGCAGTTCGGGGTGGACTGAAGCTTTCTTT	CASSSGWTEAFF
TRBV29-1	TRBJ2-2	-	-	TGCAGCGTTGAATGGGGCCAGGTCTCCGGGGAGCTGTTTTTT	CSVEWGQVSGELFF
TRBV20-1	TRBJ2-7	few	-	TGCAGTGCTCTAGGTGTCTTCGGCGGCTCTTGGGTGCAGTACTTC	CSALGVFGGSWVQYF
TRBV5-1	TRBJ2-1	-	TRBD1	TGCGCCAGCAGCTTGACAGGGGGCGATGAGCAGTTCTTC	CASSLTGGDEQFF
TRBV4-2	TRBJ1-2	-	TRBD1	TGTGCCAGCAGCCCATACGGGACAGGGTTATATTATGGCTACACCTTC	CASSPYGTGLYYGYTF
TRBV24-1	TRBJ2-3	-	-	TGTGCCACCAGAGCGAGTCCCAGCCCCACAGATACGCAGTATTTT	CATRASPSPTDTQYF
TRBV5-1	TRBJ2-7	few	TRBD1	TGCGCCAGCAGCCATAACGACAGGGACGAGCAGTACTTC	CASSHNDRDEQYF
TRBV27	TRBJ2-1	few	TRBD2	TGTGCCAGCAGACCTTGGACTAGCGGGCCCTACAATGAGCAGTTCTTC	CASRPWTSGPYNEQFF
TRBV5-1	TRBJ2-3	-	-	TGCGCCAGCAGCCGTGGGAATTCTGGGTTGGCTACGCAGTATTTT	CASSRGNSGLATQYF
TRBV5-5	TRBJ2-2	-	-	TGTGCCAGCAGAGGACTGGGCACCGGGGAGCTGTTTTTT	CASRGLGTGELFF
TRBV5-1	TRBJ2-5	-	TRBD2	TGCGCCAGCAGCTTGGGCGGGAGTAAGACCCAGTACTTC	CASSLGGSKTQYF
TRBV5-5	TRBJ2-5	-	-	TGTGCCAGCAGCTTGTTGGCCTGGGAGGTGGAGACCCAGTACTTC	CASSLLAWEVETQYF
TRBV5-6	TRBJ2-7	-	-	TGTGCCAGCAGCTTGGTTGGGGGCAGTCGGAACGAGCAGTACTTC	CASSLVGGSRNEQYF
TRBV5-1	TRBJ2-1	-	TRBD2	TGCGCCAGCAGCTTACCCACGGGAGGACCCTACAATGAGCAGTTCTTC	CASSLPTGGPYNEQFF
TRBV29-1	TRBJ2-7	few	-	TGCAGCGTAGCGGCTAGCTCCTACGAGCAGTACTTC	CSVAASSYEQYF
TRBV6-5	TRBJ2-1	few	-	TGTGCCAGCAGTCCCTACCGAACAAAATCCTACAATGAGCAGTTCTTC	CASSPYRTKSYNEQFF
TRBV2	TRBJ1-1	-	TRBD1	TGTGCCAGCAGTGTGACAGGGGGCGCGAACACTGAAGCTTTCTTT	CASSVTGGANTEAFF
TRBV6-5	TRBJ1-5	-	TRBD1	TGTGCCAGCAGTTACGCCGACAGGGGATATAGCAATCAGCCCCAGCATTTT	CASSYADRGYSNQPQHF
TRBV12-3/TRBV12-4	TRBJ2-1	-	-	TGTGCCAGCAGCCTAGGTAGGACAGTTTTGGATGAGCAGTTCTTC	CASSLGRTVLDEQFF
TRBV12-3/TRBV12-4	TRBJ1-1	-	-	TGTGCCAGCAGTTTACCAGGGCGGAACACTGAAGCTTTCTTT	CASSLPGRNTEAFF
TRBV6-2/TRBV6-3	TRBJ1-1	-	-	TGTGCCAGCAGTTACTTGGGGAACACTGAAGCTTTCTTT	CASSYLGNTEAFF
TRBV12-3/TRBV12-4	TRBJ2-1	-	-	TGTGCCAGCAGTTTAGACCGGCGGAGTGGTGAGCAGTTCTTC	CASSLDRRSGEQFF
TRBV6-5	TRBJ1-1	once	-	TGTGCCAGCAGTTACCTTAGGTCCGCCCAGAACACTGAAGCTTTCTTT	CASSYLRSAQNTEAFF
TRBV6-5	TRBJ2-1	-	-	TGTGCCAGCAGTTATCGCGGGATATTAAATGAGCAGTTCTTC	CASSYRGILNEQFF
TRBV4-3	TRBJ2-1	few	TRBD2	TGCGCCAGCAGCCAAGGGGTAGCGGGGACCTTCAACTCCTACAATGAGCAGTTCTTC	CASSQGVAGTFNSYNEQFF
TRBV29-1	TRBJ2-5	few	-	TGCAGCGTCGAAAGGGAAGGAAAGACCCAGTACTTC	CSVEREGKTQYF
TRBV29-1	TRBJ2-5	few	TRBD2	TGCAGCGTTGATCCTAGCGGGAGACGAGAGACCCAGTACTTC	CSVDPSGRRETQYF
TRBV20-1	TRBJ2-3	-	TRBD2	TGCAGTGCCCCTAAACCTAGCGGCCGCAGGGATACGCAGTATTTT	CSAPKPSGRRDTQYF
TRBV7-8	TRBJ2-1	-	TRBD2	TGTGCCAGCAGCATGGGACTAGCGGGGGGTCTCAATGAGCAGTTCTTC	CASSMGLAGGLNEQFF
TRBV5-6	TRBJ2-3	-	TRBD2	TGTGCCAGCAGCTTGGGCGGGGGGGCTCCAGATACGCAGTATTTT	CASSLGGGAPDTQYF
TRBV29-1	TRBJ2-7	-	TRBD2	TGCAGCGTTGAAGTAGCGGGATATCCCTACGAGCAGTACTTC	CSVEVAGYPYEQYF
TRBV14	TRBJ2-7	few	-	TGTGCCAGCAGCCAAGTATTCGGGAGTGGCGAGCAGTACTTC	CASSQVFGSGEQYF
TRBV20-1	TRBJ2-5	-	TRBD1	TGCAGTGCTAGCCGGACAGGGGGTGATGGCCAAGAGACCCAGTACTTC	CSASRTGGDGQETQYF